One sample yielded the 13 T cell receptor beta chains listed below, sequenced in a study of T cells after yellow fever vaccination. TCRdb re-derived calls from the 5' RACE reads in MiXCR, one entry per CDR3 protein. The sample comprises under 300,000 distinct CDR3 sequences, 6.9% of which are singletons, and approximately 0.87% rests with the top ten. Source: CD4+ T cells sorted from PBMCs, taken 15 days after the yellow fever booster vaccination. These receptor sequences come from a man under 40 who received the YFV17D yellow fever vaccine.

J is TRBJ2-1 and V is TRBV6-4; 10 nucleotides agree with TRBD2. Per the germline V gene, CDR1 is MRHNA and CDR2 is SNTAGT. This CDR3 is built from 19 residues. The V segment lost 5 bases and the J segment 2 bases; nucleotides outside the gene matches: 15. The CDR3 loop reads CASSPLLSALAGAYNEQFF. Written as DNA, the CDR3 is TGTGCCAGCAGTCCTCTTCTGTCTGCGCTAGCGGGAGCCTACAATGAGCAGTTCTTC.

This clonotype was seen a handful of times. This sequence joins TRBV7-6 and TRBJ1-4, with D possibly matching TRBD1 (6 bases). The germline V and J ends were trimmed by 6 bases and 7 bases, with 15 bases remaining between them. This CDR3 comprises 14 residues. The germline gives CDR1 SGHVS, CDR2 FNYEAQ. CDR3 coding DNA: TGTGCCAGCAGACCGACCGAAGGGGGTGAAAAACTGTTTTTT. Translating gives CASRPTEGGEKLFF.

This clonotype was seen a few times. The rearrangement joins TRBV20-1 to TRBJ2-1; TRBD1 aligns across 8 bases. Germline CDR1 is DFQATT and CDR2 is SNEGSKA (reference sequence). The V and J ends lost 4 bases and 1 base, in that order; junction bases with no gene match: 9. The CDR3 extends over 16 amino acids. The CDR3 region has the DNA TGCAGTGCTAAAGGACAGGGCGAGAGTTCCTACAATGAGCAGTTCTTC. Its protein product is CSAKGQGESSYNEQFF.

Only a few counts were recorded for this clonotype. The chain recombines TRBV7-8 with TRBJ2-1; 9 bases are a match to TRBD2. Per the germline V gene, CDR1 is SGHVS and CDR2 is FQNEAQ. This CDR3 spans 15 amino acids. The V segment lost 4 bases and the J segment 6 bases; nucleotides outside the gene matches: 7. Here the CDR3 reads CASSWSGRIPNEQFF. For the CDR3, the DNA is TGTGCCAGCAGCTGGAGCGGGAGGATACCCAATGAGCAGTTCTTC.

The chain links TRBV7-2 to TRBJ2-5, with 11 bases that match TRBD2. The V and J ends lost 6 bases and 4 bases, in that order; junction bases with no gene match: 4. This CDR3 has 14 residues. Germline CDR1 and CDR2: SGHTA and FQGNSA. CDR3 DNA sequence: TGTGCCAGCAGACTAGCGGGAGAACTAGAGACCCAGTACTTC. It is translated as CASRLAGELETQYF.

The rearrangement links TRBV7-2 to TRBJ2-4; perhaps TRBD2 as D (5 bases). Per germline, CDR1 SGHTA and CDR2 FQGNSA. The V end was cut by 1 base, the J end by 3 bases, with 16 bases between. The CDR3 totals 17 residues. Here the CDR3 reads CASSLGRGWIGKNIQYF. The CDR3 bases are TGTGCCAGCAGCTTAGGACGGGGATGGATTGGCAAAAACATTCAGTACTTC.

This clonotype appeared a few times. V and J are TRBV12-3 or TRBV12-4 and TRBJ2-7; 10 bases are shared with TRBD2. The CDR3 consists of 16 residues. The ends lost 5 bases at V and 9 bases at J; junction bases unmatched: 16. The CDR3 region is CASSPPLAGAPGVQYF. The CDR3, as DNA: TGTGCCAGCAGTCCCCCCCTAGCGGGGGCACCTGGCGTGCAGTACTTC.

This clonotype was counted at least ten times. The V call is TRBV28, the J call TRBJ2-5, with D perhaps TRBD1 (7 bases). Germline V gene lookup returns CDR1 MDHEN and CDR2 SYDVKM. The CDR3 has 14 amino acids. V was clipped by 5 bases and J by 6 bases, with 16 bases between them. DNA for the CDR3: TGTGCCAGCAGTCCGCAGGGGGGCAGGAAGACCCAGTACTTC. This encodes CASSPQGGRKTQYF.

This clonotype was seen many times. The gene calls are TRBV12-3 or TRBV12-4 and TRBJ2-5; the match to TRBD2 covers 8 bases. The CDR3 sequence is 14 residues long. V lost 5 bases to trimming and J lost 4 bases; unmatched junction nucleotides: 6. The CDR3 nucleotides read TGTGCCAGCAGTGACCCGGGGGGGAGAGAGACCCAGTACTTC. This codes for CASSDPGGRETQYF.

The table lists this clonotype with a few counts. This chain joins TRBV4-2 and TRBJ1-6, with D possibly matching TRBD1 (6 bases). The CDR3 spans 13 residues. The V end lost 6 bases, the J end lost 10 bases, and 13 bases lay between the germline ends. Germline V gives CDR1 LGHNA, CDR2 YNFKEQ. CDR3 DNA: TGTGCCAGCAGGGGAGGGGGGGACTCACCCCTCCACTTT. Translating it yields CASRGGGDSPLHF.

This clonotype was counted between two and nine times. The chain recombines TRBV5-4 with TRBJ2-1, with TRBD2 as a possible D gene (6 bases). V lost 3 bases, J lost 5 bases, and 9 bases lay in between. This CDR3 has 13 residues. Germline lookup yields CDR1 SGHNT and CDR2 YYREEE (reference sequence). Here the CDR3 reads CASSWGVDNEQFF. The DNA of the CDR3 is TGTGCCAGCAGCTGGGGGGTAGACAATGAGCAGTTCTTC. Complete variable domain (other parts from reference TRBV5-4 and TRBJ2-1): ETGVTQSPTHLIKTRGQQVTLRCSSQSGHNTVSWYQQALGQGPQFIFQYYREEENGRGNFPPRFSGLQFPNYSSELNVNALELDDSALYLCASSWGVDNEQFFGPGTRLTVL.

This clonotype was counted ten times or more. CDR3 coding DNA: TGCAGCGTTGGCCGTATGGGGCTTTACAATGAGCAGTTCTTC. This sequence encodes CSVGRMGLYNEQFF. V usage is TRBV29-1 and J usage is TRBJ2-1; possibly TRBD1 for D (5 bases). CDR1 SQVTM and CDR2 ANQGSEA come from the germline V gene. V lost 4 bases and J 4 bases, leaving 14 bases between the germline ends. This CDR3 has 14 residues.

The chain employs TRBV5-1 and TRBJ1-3, with a weak D call TRBD1 (5 bases). The ends were cut back, 5 bases at V and 4 bases at J, with 13 bases in the middle. This CDR3 region has 14 residues. In germline, CDR1 is SGHRS, CDR2 YFSETQ. The CDR3 DNA sequence: TGCGCCAGCAGACTTATGGGGCCGGGAAACACCATATATTTT. Amino acid sequence: CASRLMGPGNTIYF.